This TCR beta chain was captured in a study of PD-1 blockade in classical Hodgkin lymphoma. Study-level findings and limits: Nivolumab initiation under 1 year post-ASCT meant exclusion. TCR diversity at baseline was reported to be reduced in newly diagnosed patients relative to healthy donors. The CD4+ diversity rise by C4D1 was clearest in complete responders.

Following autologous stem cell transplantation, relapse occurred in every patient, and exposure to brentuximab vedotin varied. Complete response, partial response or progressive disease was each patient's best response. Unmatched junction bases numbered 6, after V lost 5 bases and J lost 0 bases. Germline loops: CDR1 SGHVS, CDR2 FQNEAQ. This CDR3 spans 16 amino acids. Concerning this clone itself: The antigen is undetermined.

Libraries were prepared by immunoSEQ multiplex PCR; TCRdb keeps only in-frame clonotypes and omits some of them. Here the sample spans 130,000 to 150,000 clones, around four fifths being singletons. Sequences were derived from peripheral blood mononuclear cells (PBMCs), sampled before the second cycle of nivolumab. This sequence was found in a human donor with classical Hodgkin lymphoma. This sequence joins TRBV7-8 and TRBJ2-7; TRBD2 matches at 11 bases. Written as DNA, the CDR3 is TGTGCCAGCAGCCCGCGGACTAGCGGGCCCTCCTACGAGCAGTACTTC. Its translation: CASSPRTSGPSYEQYF.